Listed below are T cell receptor beta chains from one sample, sequenced in a study of cytomegalovirus exposure and HLA in healthy donors. Sequencing used immunoSEQ multiplex PCR; TCRdb keeps in-frame clones, though not all of them. The data show over 150,000 clones, with 75% seen just once and 2.5% to 3% held by the top ten. The source material was PBMCs. The receptors derive from a woman between 45 and 60 years old in good health and CMV-seropositive. Both conserved end residues are trimmed from each CDR3. Rows may omit the clone size; those that give it use once, few, many or a size class.

clone_size j_call v_call cdr3_aa
once TRBJ1-1 TRBV5-1 ASSLAVQSTEAF
- TRBJ1-5 TRBV25-1 ASSDGQGGDQPQH
- TRBJ2-7 TRBV6-5 ASSYGGLAAHEQY
- TRBJ1-2 TRBV12-5 ASGRTGGNYGYT
- TRBJ2-1 TRBV5-5 ASSRLGGRSSYNEQF
- TRBJ1-6 TRBV10-3 ATSGTGRSYNSPLH
- TRBJ2-5 TRBV5-1 ASSGGTGAKETQY
- TRBJ2-7 TRBV25-1 ASSGTGAGEHEQY
- TRBJ2-2 TRBV15 ATSRDYGELF
- TRBJ1-2 TRBV7-8 ASSLDRADYGYT
- TRBJ1-4 TRBV15 ATSNPEKLF
once TRBJ2-7 TRBV4-2 ASSQDGQGSYEQY
- TRBJ2-5 TRBV5-1 ASSVQVHQETQY
- TRBJ1-2 TRBV7-9 ASSPSLVTSYGYT
few TRBJ1-1 TRBV2 ASSEVGWEGAF
few TRBJ2-7 TRBV11-1 ASSLTGDSYEQY
- TRBJ1-4 TRBV7-9 ASSKDRSGEKLF
- TRBJ1-1 TRBV6-6 ASSPSARYTEAF
- TRBJ1-5 TRBV6-5 ASSSTVGNQPQH
- TRBJ1-3 TRBV9 ASSVDGTGDARGNTIY
- TRBJ2-1 TRBV27 ASSSRDSYNEQF
- TRBJ2-1 TRBV4-1 ASRAPGQGFSGGTDEQF
- TRBJ2-1 TRBV11-2 ASSSTGGDEQF
- TRBJ2-1 TRBV2 ASSDGRGNEQF
- TRBJ2-6 TRBV19 ASSIPGRTGFSSGANVLT
once TRBJ1-6 TRBV7-9 ASSVRGIDSPLH
- TRBJ1-2 TRBV29-1 SVGGTGYGYT
- TRBJ2-3 TRBV4-1 ASSPRQGGRTDTQY
- TRBJ1-5 TRBV7-9 ASSSHGGGSQLQH
- TRBJ1-1 TRBV18 ASSPRQTGMNTEAF
- TRBJ2-3 TRBV2 ASGPDTDTQY
once TRBJ1-2 TRBV5-1 ASSSSQGEDGYT
- TRBJ2-3 TRBV5-1 ASSPGLAGGSTDTQY
- TRBJ1-6 TRBV2 ASSEPGQGFMESPLH
- TRBJ1-5 TRBV6-5 ASSYGRDQPQH
- TRBJ2-3 TRBV29-1 SVKGQGAVADTQY
once TRBJ2-7 TRBV5-1 ASSIPLGQGNEQY
- TRBJ1-2 TRBV5-1 ASSLWSGDYGYT
- TRBJ2-2 TRBV5-1 ASSQGMNTGELF
- TRBJ1-1 TRBV10-3 AITEQASEGTEAF
- TRBJ1-2 TRBV6-1 ASSEMSSSPYGYT
- TRBJ2-5 TRBV4-1 ASSPYRTSGVETQY
- TRBJ1-2 TRBV6-6 ASSSGQGVSDGYT
- TRBJ1-4 TRBV7-9 ASSLEAGGGKLF
- TRBJ2-1 TRBV2 ASSPGGSRGHEQF
- TRBJ1-1 TRBV7-2 ASSSDSNTEAF
- - TRBV11-2 ASSPVRYRGQYEQY
- TRBJ1-5 TRBV27 ASAREGGDQPQH
- TRBJ1-1 TRBV29-1 SVDMNTEAF
few TRBJ1-1 TRBV5-4 ASSLGGPGTEAF
- TRBJ2-5 TRBV7-6 ASSTQRGTPRAQY
- TRBJ2-7 TRBV5-1 ARVSRGAGSYEQY
- TRBJ2-7 TRBV2 ASSEIVEQY
few TRBJ2-5 TRBV2 ASSEDLSGLQETQY
- TRBJ2-3 TRBV5-6 ASSPPGGGRGTDTQY
- TRBJ2-5 TRBV4-2 ASSHPEDSHTKIQETQY
- TRBJ1-1 TRBV6-5 ASKTGWNTEAF
- TRBJ1-4 TRBV2 ASKRSIVEKLF